A selection of T cell receptor beta chains follows, all from one sample in a study of low-dose radiotherapy and immunotherapy resistance in tumors. TCRdb reprocessed the reads with MiXCR, giving one entry per CDR3 protein. Counted here are tens of thousands of distinct CDR3 sequences, around 31% occurring once; the ten biggest clones make up around 10%. Sequencing was performed on PBMCs, taken before treatment. The source of these receptors is a female donor with ovarian cancer. Both conserved end residues are part of each CDR3. Fields, in order: D gene, J gene, clone size, V gene, CDR3 protein, CDR3 DNA. D genes are given only for firm matches. Clone size is shown for a subset of rows, as once, few, many or a class of expanded clone.

>TRBD1|TRBJ1-2|many|TRBV28
CASSHGTGGRNGYTF
TGTGCCAGCAGTCACGGGACAGGGGGAAGGAACGGCTACACCTTC
>.|TRBJ2-1|many|TRBV29-1
CSVSPSIAKVEQFF
TGCAGCGTCTCCCCTAGTATCGCCAAGGTTGAGCAGTTCTTC
>.|TRBJ2-7|many|TRBV12-3/TRBV12-4
CASRQGGLYEQYF
TGTGCCAGCAGACAAGGGGGTCTCTACGAGCAGTACTTC
>.|TRBJ2-1|many|TRBV11-2
CASSLAGYNEQFF
TGTGCCAGCAGCTTAGCGGGATACAATGAGCAGTTCTTC
>.|TRBJ2-5|many|TRBV19
CASSIGPPQETQYF
TGTGCCAGTAGTATCGGCCCCCCCCAAGAGACCCAGTACTTC
>.|TRBJ2-2|few|TRBV7-2
CASSLVTNTGELFF
TGTGCCAGCAGCTTAGTGACTAACACCGGGGAGCTGTTTTTT
>.|TRBJ2-7|many|TRBV5-1
CASSSSTYEQYF
TGCGCCAGCAGCTCGTCGACGTACGAGCAGTACTTC
>TRBD2|TRBJ2-1|many|TRBV5-1
CASSPAGTSGSGGYNEQFF
TGCGCCAGCAGCCCAGCCGGGACTAGCGGGAGCGGGGGCTACAATGAGCAGTTCTTC
>.|TRBJ1-2|few|TRBV3-1
CASSQDLREEGYTF
TGTGCCAGCAGCCAAGATCTCCGGGAAGAGGGCTACACCTTC
>.|TRBJ2-2|.|TRBV18
CASSPREGKNTGELFF
TGTGCCAGCTCACCACGTGAGGGGAAGAACACCGGGGAGCTGTTTTTT
>.|TRBJ1-2|.|TRBV28
CASSRDAYGYTF
TGTGCCAGCAGTCGGGATGCATATGGCTACACCTTC
>.|TRBJ2-3|many|TRBV6-2/TRBV6-3
CASSDPTRHTDTQYF
TGTGCCAGCAGTGATCCGACTAGGCACACAGATACGCAGTATTTT
>.|TRBJ2-5|many|TRBV20-1
CSALTGGQETQYF
TGCAGTGCCTTGACCGGGGGCCAAGAGACCCAGTACTTC
>.|TRBJ2-7|many|TRBV19
CASSVSRAYEQYF
TGTGCCAGTAGTGTCTCCAGGGCTTACGAGCAGTACTTC
>TRBD2|TRBJ2-7|.|TRBV4-1
CASSQLAGQFYEQYF
TGCGCCAGCAGCCAACTAGCGGGCCAATTCTACGAGCAGTACTTC
>TRBD1|TRBJ1-1|.|TRBV6-2/TRBV6-3
CASSSRQGWIPEAFF
TGTGCCAGCAGTTCAAGACAGGGTTGGATCCCTGAAGCTTTCTTT
>TRBD2|TRBJ2-1|.|TRBV27
CASGLGLAIDEQFF
TGTGCCAGCGGACTGGGACTAGCGATCGATGAGCAGTTCTTC
>TRBD2|TRBJ2-7|many|TRBV30
CAWSVLGGIYEQYF
TGTGCCTGGAGTGTACTCGGGGGGATATACGAGCAGTACTTC
>TRBD1|TRBJ2-1|.|TRBV2
CASSPNDRGVFNEQFF
TGTGCCAGCAGCCCCAACGACAGGGGTGTTTTTAATGAGCAGTTCTTC
>TRBD2|TRBJ2-5|many|TRBV9
CASSVAVGGHSGQETQYF
TGTGCCAGCAGCGTAGCGGTGGGAGGGCACAGTGGACAAGAGACCCAGTACTTC
>TRBD1|TRBJ2-7|many|TRBV7-9
CASSPGTGKQYEQYF
TGTGCCAGCAGCCCCGGGACAGGAAAACAGTACGAGCAGTACTTC
>TRBD2|TRBJ2-3|.|TRBV28
CASSPGLAGSTDTQYF
TGTGCCAGCAGCCCCGGACTAGCGGGGAGCACAGATACGCAGTATTTT
>.|TRBJ2-1|.|TRBV10-3
CVISGAREILEQFF
TGTGTCATCAGTGGGGCGAGGGAAATCCTGGAGCAGTTCTTC
>.|TRBJ1-1|many|TRBV7-9
CASSLVVGNTEAFF
TGTGCCAGCAGCTTAGTGGTGGGGAACACTGAAGCTTTCTTT
>.|TRBJ1-2|medium-sized|TRBV28
CASSSGSGGYTF
TGTGCCAGCAGCTCAGGGTCGGGTGGCTACACCTTC
>TRBD2|TRBJ2-1|.|TRBV20-1
CSARERGYNEQFF
TGCAGTGCTAGGGAGCGGGGGTACAATGAGCAGTTCTTC
>TRBD2|TRBJ2-3|few|TRBV5-1
CASSPGGLAGGPSDTQYF
TGCGCCAGCAGCCCTGGAGGACTAGCGGGAGGGCCATCAGATACGCAGTATTTT
>TRBD1|TRBJ1-5|.|TRBV6-1
CASSEGFRQGGIQPQHF
TGTGCCAGCAGTGAAGGTTTCCGACAGGGTGGGATCCAGCCCCAGCATTTT
>TRBD2|TRBJ2-2|many|TRBV10-3
CAISERGRATGELFF
TGTGCCATCAGTGAGCGCGGGAGGGCCACCGGGGAGCTGTTTTTT
>.|TRBJ2-7|many|TRBV29-1
CSVGGSDYEQYF
TGCAGCGTTGGAGGTTCGGACTACGAGCAGTACTTC
>.|TRBJ1-2|many|TRBV20-1
CSAQLREYGYTF
TGCAGTGCGCAATTAAGGGAGTATGGCTACACCTTC
>.|TRBJ2-7|many|TRBV4-1
CASSQNDRFNAEQYF
TGCGCCAGCAGCCAAAACGACAGGTTCAACGCCGAGCAGTACTTC
>TRBD2|TRBJ2-3|.|TRBV12-3/TRBV12-4
CASTPAGGSTDTQYF
TGTGCCAGCACTCCGGCGGGAGGATCCACAGATACGCAGTATTTT
>TRBD2|TRBJ2-1|many|TRBV20-1
CSARPGLADIPSYNEQFF
TGCAGTGCTAGACCGGGTCTAGCGGATATACCTTCCTACAATGAGCAGTTCTTC
>.|TRBJ2-1|many|TRBV5-1
CASSLGRVGATSYNEQFF
TGCGCCAGCAGCTTGGGCAGGGTCGGTGCGACCTCCTACAATGAGCAGTTCTTC
>.|TRBJ2-3|many|TRBV11-2
CASSSLRGASTDTQYF
TGTGCCAGCAGCTCACTAAGGGGGGCTAGCACAGATACGCAGTATTTT
>TRBD2|TRBJ2-7|.|TRBV25-1
CASSDRLGLAGGTYEQYF
TGTGCCAGCAGTGATCGTTTGGGACTAGCGGGAGGAACCTACGAGCAGTACTTC
>TRBD2|TRBJ2-1|many|TRBV9
CASSVVGGTRNEQFF
TGTGCCAGCAGCGTAGTCGGGGGGACGAGGAATGAGCAGTTCTTC
>TRBD2|TRBJ2-1|.|TRBV6-2/TRBV6-3
CASSYSKLAGGSSYNEQFF
TGTGCCAGCAGTTACTCGAAACTAGCGGGAGGTAGCTCCTACAATGAGCAGTTCTTC
>.|TRBJ2-1|many|TRBV19
CASSPGYEQFF
TGTGCCAGTAGCCCCGGCTATGAGCAGTTCTTC
>TRBD2|TRBJ2-3|many|TRBV18
CASSPSGGSDTQYF
TGTGCCAGCTCACCCTCCGGGGGGTCAGATACGCAGTATTTT
>.|TRBJ1-2|.|TRBV28
CASSLRGGAGYGYTF
TGTGCCAGCAGTTTACGGGGGGGCGCGGGCTATGGCTACACCTTC
>TRBD1|TRBJ2-1|many|TRBV24-1
CATSGEQGASDEQFF
TGTGCCACCAGTGGGGAACAGGGGGCTTCCGATGAGCAGTTCTTC
>TRBD2|TRBJ2-3|.|TRBV5-8
CASSLVNRGGSTQYF
TGTGCCAGCAGCTTGGTAAACCGGGGGGGCTCTACGCAGTATTTT
>TRBD2|TRBJ2-2|many|TRBV5-1
CASSFRTSGSTGELFF
TGCGCCAGCAGCTTTCGGACTAGCGGTAGCACCGGGGAGCTGTTTTTT
>.|TRBJ1-2|.|TRBV14
CASSQERQGGHYGYTF
TGTGCCAGCAGCCAAGAGCGGCAGGGCGGGCACTATGGCTACACCTTC
>TRBD2|TRBJ2-1|many|TRBV18
CASSQSGRAHNEQFF
TGTGCCAGCTCACAAAGCGGGAGGGCCCACAATGAGCAGTTCTTC
>.|TRBJ2-1|few|TRBV6-2/TRBV6-3
CASSYSIRETGEQFF
TGTGCCAGCAGTTACTCGATCCGGGAAACGGGTGAGCAGTTCTTC
>.|TRBJ2-1|many|TRBV7-2
CASSRGKDEQFF
TGTGCCAGCAGCCGGGGGAAAGATGAGCAGTTCTTC
>.|TRBJ2-1|.|TRBV6-5
CASSYTTLADTYNEQFF
TGTGCCAGCAGTTACACCACCCTGGCGGACACATACAATGAGCAGTTCTTC
>.|TRBJ2-2|many|TRBV28
CASSLSGSNTGELFF
TGTGCCAGCAGTTTATCGGGGTCGAACACCGGGGAGCTGTTTTTT
>.|TRBJ2-1|.|TRBV12-3/TRBV12-4
CASSLRYSNEQFF
TGTGCCAGCAGTTTACGCTATAGCAATGAGCAGTTCTTC